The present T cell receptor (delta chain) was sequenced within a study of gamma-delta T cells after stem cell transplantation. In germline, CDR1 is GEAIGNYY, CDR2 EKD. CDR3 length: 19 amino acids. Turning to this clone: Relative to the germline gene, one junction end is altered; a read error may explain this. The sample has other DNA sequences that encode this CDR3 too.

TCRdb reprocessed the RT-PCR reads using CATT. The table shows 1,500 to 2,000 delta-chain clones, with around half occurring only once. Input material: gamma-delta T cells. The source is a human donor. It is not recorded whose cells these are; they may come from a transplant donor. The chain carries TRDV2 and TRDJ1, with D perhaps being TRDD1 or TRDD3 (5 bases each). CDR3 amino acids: CACDTEILVGTRIKDKLIF. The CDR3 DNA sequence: TGTGCCTGTGACACGGAAATTTTAGTGGGGACCCGTATTAAGGATAAACTCATTTTT.